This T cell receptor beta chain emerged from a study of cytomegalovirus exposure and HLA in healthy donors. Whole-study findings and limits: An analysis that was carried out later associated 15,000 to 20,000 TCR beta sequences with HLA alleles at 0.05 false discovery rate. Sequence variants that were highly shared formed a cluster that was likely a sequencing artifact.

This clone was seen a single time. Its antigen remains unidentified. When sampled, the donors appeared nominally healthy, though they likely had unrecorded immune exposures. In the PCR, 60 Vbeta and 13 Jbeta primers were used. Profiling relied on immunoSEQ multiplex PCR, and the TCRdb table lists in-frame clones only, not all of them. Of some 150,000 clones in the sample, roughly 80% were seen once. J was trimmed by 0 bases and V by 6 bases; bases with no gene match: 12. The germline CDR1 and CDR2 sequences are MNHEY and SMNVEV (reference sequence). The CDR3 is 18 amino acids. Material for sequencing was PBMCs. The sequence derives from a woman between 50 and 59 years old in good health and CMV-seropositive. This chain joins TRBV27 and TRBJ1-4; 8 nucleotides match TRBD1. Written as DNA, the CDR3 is TGTGCCAGCAGCCCCGGGACAGGCAAGCTTGCAACTAATGAAAAACTGTTTTTT. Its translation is CASSPGTGKLATNEKLFF. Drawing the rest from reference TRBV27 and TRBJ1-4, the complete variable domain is EAQVTQNPRYLITVTGKKLTVTCSQNMNHEYMSWYRQDPGLGLRQIYYSMNVEVTDKGDVPEGYKVSRKEKRNFPLILESPSPNQTSLYFCASSPGTGKLATNEKLFFGSGTQLSVL.